Below are 31 T cell receptor beta chains sequenced from a single sample in a study of shared clonotypes between healthy human individuals. Produced via immunoSEQ multiplex PCR; TCRdb's table is partial and in-frame only. Of around 2.5 million clones in the sample, 93% are singletons; the top ten hold around 0.37%. Sequencing input: naive CD4+ T cells from PBMCs. Subset described: CD45RA+ positively selected. These receptors all stem from a man between 18 and 29 years old in good health. Some clones in this sample may be carry-over from other donors' samples.

As concerns this clone: This sample includes further DNA sequences coding for the same CDR3. J is TRBJ1-2 and V is TRBV5-1, with 7 bases fitting TRBD1. Germline CDR1 and CDR2: SGHRS and YFSETQ. The CDR3 runs to 14 residues. V lost 0 bases and J lost 4; bases outside the gene matches: 3. This chain's CDR3 is CASSLGQGIYGYTF. The DNA of the CDR3 is TGCGCCAGCAGCTTGGGACAGGGAATCTATGGCTACACCTTC.

The CDR3 loop is CATSRDILTGELFF. The CDR3 nucleotides read TGTGCCACCAGCAGAGATATTCTGACCGGGGAGCTGTTTTTT. The J gene is TRBJ2-2, the V gene TRBV15; D is undetermined. Per the germline V gene, CDR1 is LNHNV and CDR2 is YYDKDF (reference sequence). This CDR3 is 14 amino acids long. Trimming pared 0 bases from V and 5 bases from J, leaving 7 bases between.

The V call is TRBV19, the J call TRBJ2-7; D uncertain. The CDR3 sequence is 12 residues long. With 7 bases removed from V and 0 bases from J, the gap between germline ends came to 7 bases. From germline, CDR1 is LNHDA and CDR2 SQIVND (reference sequence). In nucleotides, the CDR3 is TGTGCCAGTATGGGCGACTCCTACGAGCAGTACTTC. Translated: CASMGDSYEQYF. The whole variable domain, filled in from reference TRBV19 and TRBJ2-7, reads DGGITQSPKYLFRKEGQNVTLSCEQNLNHDAMYWYRQDPGQGLRLIYYSQIVNDFQKGDIAEGYSVSREKKESFPLTVTSAQKNPTAFYLCASMGDSYEQYFGPGTRLTVT.

J is TRBJ2-5 and V is TRBV6-5; TRBD2 aligns across 8 bases. The V gene end was trimmed by 7 bases and the J gene end by 5 bases; junction bases not matched to a gene: 6. The CDR3 is 13 amino acids. Germline V CDR1 and CDR2: MNHEY, SVGAGI. CDR3 coding DNA: TGTGCCAGCACAGCAGCGGGAGTGGAGACCCAGTACTTC. Encoded protein: CASTAAGVETQYF.

The rearrangement joins TRBV28 to TRBJ1-2; D is possibly TRBD1 (5 bases). The V gene lost 7 bases and the J gene lost 5 bases, with 26 bases spanning the gap. The CDR3 has 17 residues. CDR1 is MDHEN and CDR2 is SYDVKM in the germline V gene. CDR3 in DNA: TGTGCCAGCACCCCCGGGGGGGGAGGACCATTACAGTATGGCTACACCTTC. Protein: CASTPGGGGPLQYGYTF.

The rearrangement joins TRBV28 to TRBJ1-2; D gene unclear. The CDR3 length is 13 residues. CDR1 is MDHEN, CDR2 SYDVKM, per germline. V was pared by 4 bases and J by 7 bases, with 13 bases between. CDR3: CASSSRKEGGYTF. CDR3 nucleotide sequence: TGTGCCAGCAGTTCCCGAAAGGAGGGTGGCTACACCTTC.

The chain is built from TRBV19 and TRBJ2-1; D unclear. V lost 5 bases and J lost 5, with 16 bases in between. Germline V gene sequence: CDR1 LNHDA, CDR2 SQIVND (reference sequence). There are 15 residues in the CDR3. CDR3 region: CASSALPGRNNEQFF. The CDR3 DNA reads TGTGCCAGTAGTGCCCTCCCAGGCAGAAACAATGAGCAGTTCTTC. The full variable domain, completed using reference TRBV19 and TRBJ2-1, is DGGITQSPKYLFRKEGQNVTLSCEQNLNHDAMYWYRQDPGQGLRLIYYSQIVNDFQKGDIAEGYSVSREKKESFPLTVTSAQKNPTAFYLCASSALPGRNNEQFFGPGTRLTVL.

The chain has TRBV7-9 and TRBJ1-1; 7 bases are shared with TRBD1. Looked up from germline, CDR1 is SEHNR and CDR2 is FQNEAQ (reference sequence). With 1 base clipped from V and 4 bases from J, the junction kept 6 bases outside the gene matches. CDR3 size: 15 residues. CDR3 in amino acids: CASSLETGWGTEAFF. In DNA form, the CDR3 reads TGTGCCAGCAGCTTAGAGACAGGGTGGGGCACTGAAGCTTTCTTT.

The gene calls are TRBV5-1 and TRBJ2-3; 8 positions agree with TRBD2. Germline CDR1 and CDR2: SGHRS and YFSETQ. This CDR3 comprises 16 residues. V gave up 4 bases and J gave up 4 bases; unmatched junction bases: 11. In DNA form, the CDR3 reads TGCGCCAGCAGCGTAACTAGCGGATGGGGGGCAGATACGCAGTATTTT. This sequence encodes CASSVTSGWGADTQYF.

J is TRBJ2-3 and V is TRBV5-1; perhaps TRBD1 as D (5 bases). V was shortened by 4 bases and J by 4 bases, with 13 bases between the two germline ends. The CDR3 runs to 14 residues. The germline gives CDR1 SGHRS, CDR2 YFSETQ. The CDR3 here is CASSLLDNADTQYF. DNA for the CDR3: TGCGCCAGCAGCCTCCTGGACAACGCAGATACGCAGTATTTT.

The rearrangement links TRBV18 to TRBJ1-2; D possibly corresponds to TRBD1 (5 bases). The V end lost 1 base, the J end lost 2 bases, and 14 bases lay between the germline ends. This CDR3 comprises 16 residues. Per germline, CDR1 KGHSH and CDR2 LQKENI. Here the CDR3 DNA reads TGTGCCAGCTCACCACTAGGCACCAGGGAGAACTATGGCTACACCTTC. It translates to CASSPLGTRENYGYTF.

V usage is TRBV9 and J usage is TRBJ1-4, with D uncertain. The CDR3 length is 14 residues. In germline, CDR1 is SGDLS, CDR2 YYNGEE. V lost 0 bases to trimming and J lost 7 bases, with 10 bases between them. CDR3 region: CASSVGPGREKLFF. In DNA form, the CDR3 reads TGTGCCAGCAGCGTAGGTCCCGGACGTGAAAAACTGTTTTTT. Variable domain in full (rest from reference TRBV9 and TRBJ1-4): DSGVTQTPKHLITATGQRVTLRCSPRSGDLSVYWYQQSLDQGLQFLIQYYNGEERAKGNILERFSAQQFPDLHSELNLSSLELGDSALYFCASSVGPGREKLFFGSGTQLSVL.

The J gene is TRBJ2-2, the V gene TRBV9, with D uncertain. Germline CDR1 is SGDLS and CDR2 is YYNGEE. The CDR3 runs to 13 residues. V was pared by 3 bases and J by 8 bases, with 11 bases between. The CDR3 bases are TGTGCCAGCAGCGATGGCGCCCCGGGGGAGCTGTTTTTT. Protein: CASSDGAPGELFF.

V usage is TRBV10-3 and J usage is TRBJ2-5; the match to TRBD1 covers 7 bases. With 11 bases clipped from V and 2 bases from J, the junction kept 8 bases outside the gene matches. Germline V CDR1 and CDR2: ENHRY, SYGVKD. This CDR3 contains 13 residues. CDR3 nucleotide sequence: TGTGCCGTCCTGGGACAGAATCAAGAGACCCAGTACTTC. Encoded protein: CAVLGQNQETQYF.

The V and J genes are TRBV5-8 and TRBJ1-1; D is uncertain. Germline V gene lookup returns CDR1 SGHTS and CDR2 YDEGEE. This CDR3 is built from 15 residues. V dropped 0 bases and J dropped 10 bases, with 19 bases sitting between them. The CDR3 region is CASSLAGGRWVGAFF. Here the CDR3 DNA reads TGTGCCAGCAGCTTGGCAGGTGGGCGATGGGTTGGAGCTTTCTTT.

This rearrangement joins TRBV19 to TRBJ1-2; D gene uncertain. V was trimmed by 8 bases and J by 6 bases, leaving 13 bases between them. Germline-derived CDR1 and CDR2 are LNHDA and SQIVND (reference sequence). This CDR3 is built from 12 residues. Here the CDR3 reads CASALRGNGYTF. DNA for the CDR3: TGTGCCAGTGCGTTGCGAGGGAATGGCTACACCTTC.

The chain links TRBV19 to TRBJ2-3; possibly TRBD2 for D (5 bases). V was shortened by 3 bases and J by 2 bases, with 12 bases between the two germline ends. The V gene's germline CDR1 is LNHDA and CDR2 SQIVND (reference sequence). The CDR3 extends over 15 amino acids. Here the CDR3 DNA reads TGTGCCAGTAGTATTAGACTACTACACACAGATACGCAGTATTTT. Its protein product is CASSIRLLHTDTQYF.

This clone was seen only once. The J gene is TRBJ2-3, the V gene TRBV4-3; D remains ambiguous. The CDR3 is 17 residues long. Germline loops: CDR1 LGHNA, CDR2 YSLEER. With 3 bases removed from V and 6 bases from J, the gap between germline ends came to 22 bases. In nucleotides, the CDR3 is TGCGCCAGCAGCCAGTACCGGGCCCTAGAATCCCCCGATACGCAGTATTTT. Encoded protein: CASSQYRALESPDTQYF.

J is TRBJ2-3 and V is TRBV7-9; no definite D call. The CDR3 contains 13 residues. V was cut by 0 bases and J by 6 bases, with 7 bases left in between. The V gene's germline CDR1 is SEHNR and CDR2 FQNEAQ (reference sequence). Here the CDR3 reads CASSLAPADTQYF. CDR3 coding DNA: TGTGCCAGCAGCTTAGCGCCAGCGGATACGCAGTATTTT.

The chain uses TRBV28 and TRBJ2-2; D not resolved. The CDR3 runs 15 residues. Trimming cost V 5 bases and J 1 base, with 11 bases left between them. CDR1 MDHEN and CDR2 SYDVKM come from the germline V gene. CDR3 sequence: CASSLFPENTGELFF. In nucleotides, the CDR3 is TGTGCCAGCAGTCTGTTTCCGGAGAACACCGGGGAGCTGTTTTTT.

The chain joins TRBV7-2 to TRBJ1-4, with 8 bases lining up with TRBD1. The CDR3 runs to 14 residues. In germline, CDR1 is SGHTA, CDR2 FQGNSA. Trimming took 5 bases from V and 5 from J; bases not matched to a gene: 4. The CDR3 loop reads CASSIGTGNEKLFF. DNA for the CDR3: TGTGCCAGCAGCATCGGGACAGGAAATGAAAAACTGTTTTTT.

The chain is built from TRBV10-3 and TRBJ1-1; 9 bases align to TRBD1. This CDR3 comprises 15 residues. Germline V gives CDR1 ENHRY, CDR2 SYGVKD. J lost 1 base, V lost 6 bases, and 6 bases had no gene match. The CDR3, as DNA: TGTGCCATCAGACTCCAACAGGGGGCGAACACTGAAGCTTTCTTT. Amino acids: CAIRLQQGANTEAFF.

The rearrangement links TRBV28 to TRBJ2-1, with D perhaps matching TRBD1 (5 bases). Germline CDR1 reads MDHEN; CDR2 reads SYDVKM. This CDR3 has 14 residues. Deletions cut 3 bases from V and 6 bases from J, with 12 bases between. CDR3 amino acids: CASSFRQGGNEQFF. In DNA, the CDR3 is TGTGCCAGCAGTTTTCGTCAGGGTGGCAATGAGCAGTTCTTC.

The genes are TRBV11-3 and TRBJ2-3; 12 bases fit TRBD2. CDR1 SGHNT and CDR2 YENEEA come from the germline V gene. This CDR3 has 16 residues. The V and J ends lost 4 bases and 6 bases, in that order; junction bases with no gene match: 8. In DNA, the CDR3 is TGTGCCAGCAGCTACCTAGCGGGAGGGCCCCGGGATACGCAGTATTTT. Its protein product is CASSYLAGGPRDTQYF.

The CDR3 loop is CASSLVPTYEQYF. CDR3 nucleotide sequence: TGTGCCAGCAGCTTAGTTCCGACCTACGAGCAGTACTTC. The chain employs TRBV11-2 and TRBJ2-7; D gene unclear. The CDR3 loop spans 13 amino acids. CDR1 is SGHAT and CDR2 is FQNNGV in the germline V gene. Trimming stripped 1 base from V and 2 bases from J, with 6 bases between.

The chain carries TRBV9 and TRBJ2-3, with D unclear. The CDR3 totals 14 residues. V was pared by 4 bases and J by 0 bases, with 9 bases between. In germline, CDR1 is SGDLS, CDR2 YYNGEE. CDR3 sequence reads: CASSKTSSTDTQYF. The CDR3 coding sequence is TGTGCCAGCAGCAAGACCTCTAGCACAGATACGCAGTATTTT.

Note on this clone: Different DNA sequences within this sample yield the same CDR3. The chain employs TRBV6-5 and TRBJ1-2, with 9 nucleotides matching TRBD1. Per the germline V gene, CDR1 is MNHEY and CDR2 is SVGAGI. J gave up 7 bases and V 3 bases, and 9 bases lay outside the gene matches. The CDR3 totals 15 residues. CDR3 in DNA: TGTGCCAGCAGTTATTCAACAGGGGGCGCGGGTGGCTACACCTTC. Amino acid sequence: CASSYSTGGAGGYTF.

This chain links TRBV19 with TRBJ1-5; D unclear. The germline CDR1 and CDR2 sequences are LNHDA and SQIVND (reference sequence). The length of the CDR3 is 15 residues. V dropped 7 bases and J dropped 7 bases, with 20 bases sitting between them. Here the CDR3 DNA reads TGTGCCAGTACCCTCGAGGGTGCCTCCAGACAGCCCCAGCATTTT. It codes for CASTLEGASRQPQHF.

This sequence joins TRBV5-1 and TRBJ2-2, with D unresolved. This CDR3 has 16 residues. The V end was cut by 4 bases, the J end by 0 bases, with 13 bases between. Per the germline V gene, CDR1 is SGHRS and CDR2 is YFSETQ. CDR3 DNA sequence: TGCGCCAGCAGCCTCGTAGGTACGCCGAACACCGGGGAGCTGTTTTTT. This encodes CASSLVGTPNTGELFF.

This chain links TRBV6-5 with TRBJ2-7; tentatively, D is TRBD2 (5 bases). The length of the CDR3 is 13 residues. The germline CDR1 and CDR2 sequences are MNHEY and SVGAGI. The ends were cut back, 5 bases at V and 2 bases at J, with 10 bases in the middle. The CDR3 coding sequence is TGTGCCAGCAGTCTCCCCGGGACCTACGAGCAGTACTTC. Protein sequence: CASSLPGTYEQYF.

The genes are TRBV4-1 and TRBJ2-1; no reliable D call. Germline CDR1 is MGHRA and CDR2 is YSYEKL. The length of the CDR3 is 16 residues. Trimming removed 2 bases from V and 5 bases from J, with 16 bases in between. CDR3 protein: CASSQRRLEVHNEQFF. CDR3 DNA sequence: TGCGCCAGCAGCCAACGTCGCCTAGAAGTCCACAATGAGCAGTTCTTC.